This T cell receptor beta chain was documented in a study of blood T cell repertoires in COVID-19. Study background: Sites in the United States, Italy and Spain provided acute and convalescent COVID-19 samples.

The CDR3 has 12 residues. Trimming removed 6 bases from V and 10 bases from J, with 13 bases in between. Germline lookup yields CDR1 MNHEY and CDR2 SVGAGI. Original handling: The authors estimated nucleated cell counts from reference gene primer amplification. Only in-frame clones appear in the TCRdb table, and some are missing; sequencing was by immunoSEQ multiplex PCR. Clone size and the V and J calls come from that table; the DNA yielded D and trimming. The sample contains about 100,000 clones, around 92% of which appear only once. V gene TRBV6-5 combines with J gene TRBJ2-1; tentative D call: TRBD1 (6 bases). This receptor was identified in a man aged 50 to 59 with active COVID-19. The sequencing sample was made of peripheral blood. The CDR3 loop reads CASRPTGGEQFF. The CDR3, as DNA: TGTGCCAGCAGACCCACTGGGGGCGAGCAGTTCTTC.